This entry lists 12 T cell receptor beta chains sequenced from one sample in a study of CD8 T cells in ankylosing spondylitis. MiXCR, run by TCRdb on the 5' RACE reads, gives a single entry per CDR3 protein. The table records about 160,000 distinct CDR3 sequences, approximately 20% of them present only once. Sequencing was performed on blood, either unsorted or a sorted T cell fraction (not recorded which). All receptors come from a male donor with ankylosing spondylitis or in good health (not recorded which).

This clonotype occurred many times. The genes are TRBV29-1 and TRBJ1-1, with D maybe TRBD1 (5 bases). This CDR3 region has 15 residues. Trimming cost V 0 bases and J 4 bases, with 15 bases left between them. Germline CDR1 reads SQVTM; CDR2 reads ANQGSEA. The CDR3 loop reads CSVEDRVGAGTEAFF. The CDR3 nucleotides read TGCAGCGTTGAAGATCGAGTTGGGGCGGGCACTGAAGCTTTCTTT.

This clonotype was counted at least ten times. The chain joins TRBV5-1 to TRBJ2-5; 8 bases align to TRBD2. V lost 0 bases to trimming and J lost 2 bases; unmatched junction nucleotides: 0. The CDR3 extends over 14 amino acids. Germline loops: CDR1 SGHRS, CDR2 YFSETQ. The CDR3 is CASSLAGGQETQYF. The CDR3 nucleotides read TGCGCCAGCAGCTTGGCGGGGGGGCAAGAGACCCAGTACTTC.

This clonotype was detected only a few times. The genes are TRBV20-1 and TRBJ2-1; 13 positions match TRBD2. V trimming: 7 bases; J trimming: 13 bases; junction bases outside the gene matches: 7. Germline values: CDR1 DFQATT, CDR2 SNEGSKA (reference sequence). The CDR3 contains 12 residues. The CDR3 protein is CSVPGLAGDQFF. CDR3 DNA sequence: TGCAGTGTTCCAGGACTAGCGGGAGACCAGTTCTTC.

This clonotype has at least ten counts. This sequence joins TRBV20-1 and TRBJ2-3, with D perhaps matching TRBD2 (5 bases). V dropped 5 bases and J dropped 5 bases, with 17 bases sitting between them. CDR3 length: 14 residues. In germline, CDR1 is DFQATT, CDR2 SNEGSKA (reference sequence). CDR3 nucleotides: TGCAGTGCTCGCTCGGAAACTAGTGAAGATACGCAGTATTTT. It is translated as CSARSETSEDTQYF.

In this sample, this clonotype turned up many times. This chain uses TRBV5-1 with TRBJ2-7; no clear D gene. The germline CDR1 and CDR2 sequences are SGHRS and YFSETQ. Deletions cut 3 bases from V and 2 bases from J, with 12 bases between. The CDR3 length is 14 residues. CDR3 nucleotides: TGCGCCAGCAGCTCGTCCGATCCTACCTACGAGCAGTACTTC. Translated, it gives CASSSSDPTYEQYF.

A few counts support this clonotype. This sequence joins TRBV20-1 and TRBJ1-5, with D possibly TRBD1 on 6 matching bases. V shed 4 bases and J shed 3 bases, with 10 bases lying between them. Germline V CDR1 and CDR2: DFQATT, SNEGSKA (reference sequence). The CDR3 loop spans 13 amino acids. The CDR3 sequence is CSAIRTVNQPQHF. CDR3 nucleotides: TGCAGTGCTATTAGGACAGTCAATCAGCCCCAGCATTTT.

The table lists this clonotype with many counts. The gene calls are TRBV28 and TRBJ2-6; 7 positions match TRBD1. The ends lost 4 bases at V and 2 bases at J; junction bases unmatched: 5. CDR1 is MDHEN and CDR2 is SYDVKM in the germline V gene. The CDR3 is made up of 16 amino acids. The CDR3 loop reads CASSSDRLPGANVLTF. The CDR3, as DNA: TGTGCCAGCAGTTCGGACAGGCTTCCTGGGGCCAACGTCCTGACTTTC.

This clonotype was observed many times. The chain links TRBV20-1 to TRBJ1-5; a weak D match, TRBD1 (6 bases). With 1 base removed from V and 4 bases from J, the gap between germline ends came to 17 bases. Germline CDR1 is DFQATT and CDR2 is SNEGSKA (reference sequence). This CDR3 has 16 amino acids. In DNA form, the CDR3 reads TGCAGTGCTAGAGGCGGGGGGGCAGCACCAAATCAGCCCCAGCATTTT. Translated, it gives CSARGGGAAPNQPQHF.

The sample holds many counts of this clonotype. The genes are TRBV4-1 and TRBJ2-7; 7 nucleotides agree with TRBD1. Germline V CDR1 and CDR2: MGHRA, YSYEKL. The CDR3 length is 14 residues. After removal of 3 bases from V and 2 bases from J, the junction contained 4 bases not matched to a gene. The CDR3 region has the DNA TGCGCCAGCAGCCAGGGGCAGGGGGCCTACGAGCAGTACTTC. Its translation: CASSQGQGAYEQYF.

The J gene is TRBJ1-2, the V gene TRBV19, with D possibly matching TRBD1 (5 bases). The V gene's germline CDR1 is LNHDA and CDR2 SQIVND (reference sequence). V lost 8 bases to trimming and J lost 4 bases, with 23 bases between them. The CDR3 sequence is 16 residues long. CDR3 loop: CASRPTPGRFAYGYTF. Here the CDR3 DNA reads TGTGCCAGTCGCCCCACCCCGGGACGCTTTGCCTATGGCTACACCTTC. Complete variable domain (other parts from reference TRBV19 and TRBJ1-2): DGGITQSPKYLFRKEGQNVTLSCEQNLNHDAMYWYRQDPGQGLRLIYYSQIVNDFQKGDIAEGYSVSREKKESFPLTVTSAQKNPTAFYLCASRPTPGRFAYGYTFGSGTRLTVV.

This clonotype was observed once. This chain links TRBV27 with TRBJ2-3, with D possibly TRBD2 on 5 matching bases. Trimming removed 3 bases from V and 2 bases from J, with 9 bases in between. The CDR3 sequence is 14 residues long. Germline values: CDR1 MNHEY, CDR2 SMNVEV (reference sequence). CDR3 nucleotides: TGTGCCAGCAGTTTCGACGGGGACACAGATACGCAGTATTTT. Amino acid sequence: CASSFDGDTDTQYF.

This clonotype was counted at least ten times. The rearrangement uses TRBV24-1 and TRBJ2-1; possible D gene TRBD2, 6 bases. V lost 1 base to trimming and J lost 7 bases, with 19 bases between them. CDR3 size: 17 residues. Germline V gene sequence: CDR1 KGHDR, CDR2 SFDVKD. CDR3 residues: CATSDFDGGIGRNEQFF. CDR3 nucleotide sequence: TGTGCCACCAGTGATTTTGATGGGGGAATTGGGAGGAATGAGCAGTTCTTC.